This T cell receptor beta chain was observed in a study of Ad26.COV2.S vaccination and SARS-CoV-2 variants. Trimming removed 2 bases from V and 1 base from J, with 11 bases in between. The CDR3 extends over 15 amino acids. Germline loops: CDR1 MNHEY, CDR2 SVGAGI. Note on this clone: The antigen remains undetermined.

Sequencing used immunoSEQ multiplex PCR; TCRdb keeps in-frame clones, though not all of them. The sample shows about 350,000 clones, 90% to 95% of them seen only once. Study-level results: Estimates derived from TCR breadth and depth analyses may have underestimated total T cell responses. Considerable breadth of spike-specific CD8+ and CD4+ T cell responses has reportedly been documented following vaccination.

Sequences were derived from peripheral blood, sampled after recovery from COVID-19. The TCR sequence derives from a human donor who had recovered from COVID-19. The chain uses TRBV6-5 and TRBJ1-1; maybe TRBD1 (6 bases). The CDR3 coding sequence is TGTGCCAGCAGTTACGGGGGGGCCCGGAACACTGAAGCTTTCTTT. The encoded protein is CASSYGGARNTEAFF.